Listed here are 9 T cell receptor beta chains from one sample, sequenced in a study of CXCR3-negative and CXCR3-positive naive CD8 T cells. The study made its TRB cDNA libraries by 5' RACE, adding UMI labels. TCRdb re-called the 5' RACE reads; every CDR3 protein appears as one record, without DNA. The data show some 130,000 distinct CDR3 sequences, and the top ten clones hold around 0.27%. The specimen sequenced was naive CXCR3- CD8+ T cells from blood. Subset specified: CD45RO-CCR7+CD27+CD95- naive CD8+ T cells lacking CXCR3 (TNR3-). The receptors originated from a human donor in good health. Some clones in this sample may be carry-over from other donors' samples.

V usage is TRBV6-5 and J usage is TRBJ2-3; the TRBD2 assignment by TCRdb is unverifiable without DNA. This CDR3 comprises 16 residues. The germline gives CDR1 MNHEY, CDR2 SVGAGI. The chain's CDR3 is CASSTSGGPSTDTQYF.

The chain carries TRBV29-1 and TRBJ2-2. Looked up from germline, CDR1 is SQVTM and CDR2 is ANQGSEA. The CDR3 is made up of 12 amino acids. The CDR3 protein is CSVLEASGELFF.

The rearrangement uses TRBV28 and TRBJ2-7. Germline-derived CDR1 and CDR2 are MDHEN and SYDVKM. CDR3 length equals 14 residues. The CDR3 protein is CASSFDISSYEQYF.

This sequence joins TRBV12-3 or TRBV12-4 and TRBJ1-6. The CDR3 contains 15 residues. The CDR3 loop is CATSAGSIYNSPLHF.

The genes are TRBV7-6 and TRBJ2-1; the TCRdb call, TRBD2, lacks DNA for checking. The length of the CDR3 is 14 residues. CDR1 and CDR2 (germline): SGHVS, FNYEAQ. This chain's CDR3 is CASSSGTSADEQLF.

J is TRBJ2-2 and V is TRBV28; TCRdb reports TRBD1, a call that lacks DNA to check it against. The CDR3 is 17 residues long. The germline V gene encodes CDR1 MDHEN and CDR2 SYDVKM. CDR3 protein: CASSLSRAGGYTGELFF.

This sequence joins TRBV29-1 and TRBJ2-1; TCRdb proposes TRBD1, but this gene call is untestable without DNA. The CDR3 has 16 residues. Germline V gives CDR1 SQVTM, CDR2 ANQGSEA. The CDR3 reads CSVEDKTASSYNEQFF.

The chain employs TRBV28 and TRBJ1-1. This CDR3 comprises 13 residues. CDR1 and CDR2 (germline): MDHEN, SYDVKM. Here the CDR3 reads CASSPESNTEAFF.

The rearrangement links TRBV20-1 to TRBJ1-5. The germline V gene has CDR1 DFQATT and CDR2 SNEGSKA (reference sequence). The CDR3 is 17 amino acids. CDR3 loop: CSARDDNEENSNQPQHF.